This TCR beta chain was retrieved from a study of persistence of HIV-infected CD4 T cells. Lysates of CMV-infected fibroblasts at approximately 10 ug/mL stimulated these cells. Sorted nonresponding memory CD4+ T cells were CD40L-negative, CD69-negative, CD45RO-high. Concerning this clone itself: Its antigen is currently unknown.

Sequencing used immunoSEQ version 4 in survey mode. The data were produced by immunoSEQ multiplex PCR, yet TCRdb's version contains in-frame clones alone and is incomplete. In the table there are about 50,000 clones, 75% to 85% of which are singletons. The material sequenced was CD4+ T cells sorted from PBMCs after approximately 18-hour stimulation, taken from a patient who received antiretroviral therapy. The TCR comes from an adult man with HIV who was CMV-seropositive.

The CDR3 protein is CASSFPVMVEAQYF. CDR3 DNA sequence: TGTGCCAGCAGTTTCCCGGTAATGGTTGAGGCCCAGTACTTC. V and J are TRBV28 and TRBJ2-5; D not certain. V lost 3 bases and J 9 bases, leaving 17 bases between the germline ends. CDR1 MDHEN and CDR2 SYDVKM come from the germline V gene. This CDR3 contains 14 residues.